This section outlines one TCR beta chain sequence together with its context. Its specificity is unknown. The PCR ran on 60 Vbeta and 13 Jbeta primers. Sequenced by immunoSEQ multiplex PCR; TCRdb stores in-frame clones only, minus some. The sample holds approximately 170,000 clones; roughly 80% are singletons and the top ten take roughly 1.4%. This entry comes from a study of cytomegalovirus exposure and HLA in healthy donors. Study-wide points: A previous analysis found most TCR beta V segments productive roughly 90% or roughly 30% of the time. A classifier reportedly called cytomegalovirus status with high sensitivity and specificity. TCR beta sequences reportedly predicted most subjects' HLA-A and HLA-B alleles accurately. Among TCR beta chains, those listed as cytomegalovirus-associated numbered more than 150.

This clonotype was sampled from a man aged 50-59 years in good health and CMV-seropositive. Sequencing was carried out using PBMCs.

The CDR3 DNA follows: TGTGCCAGCAGTGAACGGGGGACTAGCGTTACCGGGGAGCTGTTTTTT. Protein sequence: CASSERGTSVTGELFF. The rearrangement joins TRBV6-1 to TRBJ2-2; 10 positions match TRBD2. The CDR3 is 16 residues long. V trimming: 2 bases; J trimming: 5 bases; junction bases outside the gene matches: 5. Germline V CDR1 and CDR2: MNHNS, SASEGT.